This record concerns one T cell receptor beta chain sequence. The data originate from a study of technical replicates of blood from several donors. Some clones are missing from TCRdb's copy, which holds only in-frame ones; the method was immunoSEQ multiplex PCR. The sample includes around 80,000 clones, roughly 98% of them seen just once. Germline CDR1 reads SGDLS; CDR2 reads YYNGEE. This CDR3 contains 12 residues. The germline V and J ends were trimmed by 10 bases and 6 bases, with 13 bases remaining between them. The sequencing input was T cells isolated from PBMCs. The sequence derives from a human donor in good health. V gene TRBV9 combines with J gene TRBJ2-2; D is possibly TRBD2 (7 bases). In DNA, the CDR3 is TGTGCCTCTGGAGGGGGGGCCGGGGAGCTGTTTTTT. Translating it yields CASGGGAGELFF.